This entry lists 32 T cell receptor beta chains sequenced from one sample in a study of T-cell memory formation after mild COVID-19. TCRdb reprocessed the 5' RACE reads with MiXCR, giving one entry per CDR3 protein. This table holds fewer than 650,000 distinct CDR3 sequences, approximately 15% found once. Sample: PBMCs or a T cell subset sorted from them (not recorded which). These receptors were obtained from an adult woman who had mild COVID-19 (a few samples of this study predate the infection). Cell type and time point are not known.

The chain carries TRBV7-3 and TRBJ2-5; 10 positions agree with TRBD2. The CDR3 length is 18 residues. Germline-derived CDR1 and CDR2 are SGHTA and FQGTGA. Unmatched junction bases numbered 8, after V lost 0 bases and J lost 1 base. CDR3: CASSLTGAGGKTQETQYF. Here the CDR3 DNA reads TGTGCCAGCAGCTTAACAGGAGCGGGGGGGAAAACCCAAGAGACCCAGTACTTC.

The chain links TRBV3-1 to TRBJ1-1, with 8 bases lining up with TRBD1. From germline, CDR1 is LGHDT and CDR2 YNNKEL (reference sequence). V lost 3 bases to trimming and J lost 6 bases; unmatched junction nucleotides: 15. CDR3 length: 17 amino acids. The CDR3 reads CASSQHGSNRGVAEAFF. CDR3 DNA sequence: TGTGCCAGCAGCCAGCACGGATCCAACAGGGGGGTAGCTGAAGCTTTCTTT.

This clonotype has more than one count but fewer than ten. The chain employs TRBV6-5 and TRBJ1-6; 7 bases are a match to TRBD1. The CDR3 is made up of 15 amino acids. Germline CDR1 and CDR2: MNHEY and SVGAGI. Trimming took 5 bases from V and 10 from J; bases not matched to a gene: 11. CDR3 in DNA: TGTGCCAGCAGTAACCGACAGGGCCTAGGATCACCCCTCCACTTT. This sequence encodes CASSNRQGLGSPLHF.

The chain recombines TRBV14 with TRBJ1-6; D ambiguous. V lost 2 bases, J lost 7 bases, and 9 bases lay in between. There are 14 residues in the CDR3. Germline assignment: CDR1 SGHDN and CDR2 FVKESK. CDR3: CASSQLPVNSPLHF. In nucleotides, the CDR3 is TGTGCCAGCAGCCAACTTCCAGTCAATTCACCCCTCCACTTT. Full variable domain (rest looked up from reference TRBV14 and TRBJ1-6): EAGVTQFPSHSVIEKGQTVTLRCDPISGHDNLYWYRRVMGKEIKFLLHFVKESKQDESGMPNNRFLAERTGGTYSTLKVQPAELEDSGVYFCASSQLPVNSPLHFGNGTRLTVT.

This clonotype has just a few counts. This chain uses TRBV3-1 with TRBJ2-3; D gene unclear. Germline CDR1 is LGHDT and CDR2 is YNNKEL (reference sequence). The CDR3 contains 13 residues. V was cut by 6 bases and J by 1 base, with 8 bases left in between. CDR3 loop: CASSRSGTDTQYF. The CDR3 nucleotides read TGTGCCAGCAGTCGGAGTGGCACAGATACGCAGTATTTT.

The J gene is TRBJ2-2, the V gene TRBV19; no reliable D call. V was shortened by 7 bases and J by 9 bases, with 12 bases between the two germline ends. The CDR3 runs to 12 residues. The germline V gene has CDR1 LNHDA and CDR2 SQIVND (reference sequence). The CDR3 loop is CASTRSHWELFF. Written as DNA, the CDR3 is TGTGCCAGTACCCGGTCGCACTGGGAGCTGTTTTTT. Supplemented by reference TRBV19 and TRBJ2-2, the full variable domain reads DGGITQSPKYLFRKEGQNVTLSCEQNLNHDAMYWYRQDPGQGLRLIYYSQIVNDFQKGDIAEGYSVSREKKESFPLTVTSAQKNPTAFYLCASTRSHWELFFGEGSRLTVL.

The chain couples TRBV27 to TRBJ2-7, with TRBD1 matching 9 bases. Germline-derived CDR1 and CDR2 are MNHEY and SMNVEV (reference sequence). Unmatched junction bases numbered 2, after V lost 5 bases and J lost 6 bases. The CDR3 length is 12 residues. The CDR3 protein is CASSRTGVEQYF. The DNA of the CDR3 is TGTGCCAGCAGTCGGACAGGGGTCGAGCAGTACTTC.

The chain joins TRBV6-5 to TRBJ1-5; no definite D call. V lost 2 bases and J lost 0, with 8 bases in between. The CDR3 has 15 residues. Germline V CDR1 and CDR2: MNHEY, SVGAGI. This CDR3 reads CASSYVSGSNQPQHF. In nucleotides, the CDR3 is TGTGCCAGCAGTTACGTCTCAGGTAGCAATCAGCCCCAGCATTTT.

The chain recombines TRBV30 with TRBJ2-7; D perhaps matches TRBD1 (6 bases). The V end was cut by 8 bases, the J end by 2 bases, with 16 bases between. The CDR3 length is 13 residues. Germline lookup yields CDR1 GTSNPN and CDR2 SVGIG (reference sequence). The CDR3 DNA follows: TGTGCCCTCTCAAGGGGGACCGCCTACGAGCAGTACTTC. Protein sequence: CALSRGTAYEQYF.

This chain joins TRBV3-1 and TRBJ1-4, with D perhaps matching TRBD1 (5 bases). V was pared by 0 bases and J by 4 bases, with 15 bases between. Germline-derived CDR1 and CDR2 are LGHDT and YNNKEL (reference sequence). The CDR3 is 17 residues long. CDR3 coding DNA: TGTGCCAGCAGCCAAGATTCCGGGGGACTGCTTAATGAAAAACTGTTTTTT. Its protein product is CASSQDSGGLLNEKLFF.

The chain links TRBV6-1 to TRBJ1-1, with D possibly matching TRBD1 (5 bases). The CDR3 consists of 13 residues. The germline CDR1 and CDR2 sequences are MNHNS and SASEGT. V was pared by 6 bases and J by 3 bases, with 11 bases between. The CDR3 reads CASSEPGDTEAFF. The CDR3 coding sequence is TGTGCCAGCAGCGAACCGGGGGACACTGAAGCTTTCTTT.

The rearrangement links TRBV5-1 to TRBJ2-3, with 11 nucleotides matching TRBD2. V dropped 2 bases and J dropped 5; count of bases not matched to a gene: 16. The CDR3 has 19 residues. Per the germline V gene, CDR1 is SGHRS and CDR2 is YFSETQ. CDR3 region: CASSFPNTTSGSVVDTQYF. CDR3 nucleotides: TGCGCCAGCAGCTTCCCGAATACCACTAGCGGGAGTGTGGTAGATACGCAGTATTTT. Full variable domain (missing parts from reference TRBV5-1 and TRBJ2-3): KAGVTQTPRYLIKTRGQQVTLSCSPISGHRSVSWYQQTPGQGLQFLFEYFSETQRNKGNFPGRFSGRQFSNSRSEMNVSTLELGDSALYLCASSFPNTTSGSVVDTQYFGPGTRLTVL.

The chain joins TRBV25-1 to TRBJ2-3; possible D gene TRBD2, 6 bases. The ends were cut back, 6 bases at V and 0 bases at J, with 13 bases in the middle. The CDR3 is 15 amino acids. Per the germline V gene, CDR1 is MGHDK and CDR2 is SYGVNS. CDR3 nucleotides: TGTGCCAGCAGGGTCGGGGGATCTAGCACAGATACGCAGTATTTT. Its protein is CASRVGGSSTDTQYF. Full variable domain (missing parts from reference TRBV25-1 and TRBJ2-3): EADIYQTPRYLVIGTGKKITLECSQTMGHDKMYWYQQDPGMELHLIHYSYGVNSTEKGDLSSESTVSRIRTEHFPLTLESARPSHTSQYLCASRVGGSSTDTQYFGPGTRLTVL.

This clonotype was seen only a few times. The CDR3 coding sequence is TGTGCCAGCAGCCAAAGACTAGGGACCGCCGGGGAGCTGTTTTTT. Protein product: CASSQRLGTAGELFF. V usage is TRBV27 and J usage is TRBJ2-2; D possibly corresponds to TRBD2 (6 bases). The CDR3 consists of 15 residues. The V and J ends lost 6 bases and 6 bases respectively, with 17 bases between them. From germline, CDR1 is MNHEY and CDR2 SMNVEV (reference sequence).

The rearrangement uses TRBV7-2 and TRBJ2-1; 10 bases agree with TRBD2. CDR1 SGHTA and CDR2 FQGNSA come from the germline V gene. V lost 4 bases to trimming and J lost 3 bases; unmatched junction nucleotides: 12. There are 18 residues in the CDR3. CDR3 region: CASSSFPKLAGDYNEQFF. CDR3 nucleotide sequence: TGTGCCAGCAGCTCCTTCCCCAAGCTAGCGGGAGACTACAATGAGCAGTTCTTC.

The rearrangement joins TRBV4-1 to TRBJ1-1; TRBD1 agrees at 11 bases. Germline-derived CDR1 and CDR2 are MGHRA and YSYEKL. Trimming removed 2 bases from V and 3 bases from J; junction bases left unmatched: 5. The CDR3 runs 16 residues. In DNA, the CDR3 is TGCGCCAGCAGCCAATTAAAGGGACAGGGGGACACTGAAGCTTTCTTT. This codes for CASSQLKGQGDTEAFF.

The chain is built from TRBV4-2 and TRBJ1-1, with D perhaps matching TRBD1 (6 bases). V was pared by 0 bases and J by 5 bases, with 13 bases between. Germline V gene data show CDR1 as LGHNA and CDR2 as YNFKEQ. CDR3 length equals 15 residues. The CDR3 spells CASSQEGQGRTEAFF. DNA of the CDR3: TGTGCCAGCAGCCAAGAAGGCCAGGGGAGGACTGAAGCTTTCTTT.

DNA of the CDR3: TGCAGTGCCGGGACTAGCGGGAAGGGCAATGAGCAGTTCTTC. It specifies CSAGTSGKGNEQFF. V and J are TRBV20-1 and TRBJ2-1; 13 positions match TRBD2. The CDR3 length is 14 residues. The germline CDR1 and CDR2 sequences are DFQATT and SNEGSKA (reference sequence). V shed 6 bases and J 6 bases; nucleotides not matched to a gene: 5.

The rearrangement uses TRBV19 and TRBJ1-3; tentative D call: TRBD1 (5 bases). V dropped 5 bases and J dropped 4 bases, with 15 bases sitting between them. From germline, CDR1 is LNHDA and CDR2 SQIVND (reference sequence). CDR3 size: 15 residues. CDR3 DNA: TGTGCCAGTAGTGTATCCGGGACCGCCGGAAACACCATATATTTT. Translation: CASSVSGTAGNTIYF.

V and J are TRBV7-6 and TRBJ1-1; D gene ambiguous. CDR3 length: 13 amino acids. The germline gives CDR1 SGHVS, CDR2 FNYEAQ. V lost 6 bases, J lost 0 bases, and 8 bases lay in between. The CDR3 coding sequence is TGTGCCAGCAGGAGCCTGATGAACACTGAAGCTTTCTTT. It codes for CASRSLMNTEAFF.

The chain uses TRBV10-3 and TRBJ2-3; D gene unclear. Germline assignment: CDR1 ENHRY and CDR2 SYGVKD. Trimming pared 6 bases from V and 4 bases from J, leaving 17 bases between. CDR3 length: 15 amino acids. Written as DNA, the CDR3 is TGTGCCATCAGGGGTAGTCGTCTAGGCGCAGATACGCAGTATTTT. Translating it yields CAIRGSRLGADTQYF.

The CDR3 coding sequence is TGTGCCAGCAGCTTAAACCCGTCGTCAGGGGGGGATCAGCCCCAGCATTTT. Its protein is CASSLNPSSGGDQPQHF. The rearrangement joins TRBV7-3 to TRBJ1-5, with 7 bases that match TRBD1. CDR3 length: 17 amino acids. V gave up 1 base and J gave up 5 bases; unmatched junction bases: 11. Germline V gene data show CDR1 as SGHTA and CDR2 as FQGTGA. The full variable domain, rest sourced from reference TRBV7-3 and TRBJ1-5, is GAGVSQTPSNKVTEKGKYVELRCDPISGHTALYWYRQSLGQGPEFLIYFQGTGAADDSGLPNDRFFAVRPEGSVSTLKIQRTERGDSAVYLCASSLNPSSGGDQPQHFGDGTRLSIL.

V and J are TRBV5-8 and TRBJ2-7; maybe TRBD1 (5 bases). Trimming pared 5 bases from V and 0 bases from J, leaving 12 bases between. Germline-derived CDR1 and CDR2 are SGHTS and YDEGEE. The CDR3 loop spans 14 amino acids. The CDR3 region has the DNA TGTGCCAGCAGATCCCGAAGGGGCTCCTACGAGCAGTACTTC. Translated, it gives CASRSRRGSYEQYF.

The chain couples TRBV27 to TRBJ2-1, with TRBD1 matching 11 bases. This CDR3 is 14 amino acids long. In germline, CDR1 is MNHEY, CDR2 SMNVEV (reference sequence). Here the CDR3 reads CASFGQGAMNEQFF. The CDR3 bases are TGTGCATCGTTTGGACAGGGGGCTATGAATGAGCAGTTCTTC.

The rearrangement joins TRBV4-2 to TRBJ2-1; 11 bases line up with TRBD2. CDR3 size: 18 residues. Germline CDR1 LGHNA, CDR2 YNFKEQ. V lost 2 bases, J lost 6 bases, and 12 bases stayed unmatched. CDR3 nucleotide sequence: TGTGCCAGCAGCCAAACCGGGACTAGCGGCCGGGCCGGCAATGAGCAGTTCTTC. Translated: CASSQTGTSGRAGNEQFF.

This clonotype showed up many times. The V and J genes are TRBV27 and TRBJ1-2; D is unresolved. The CDR3 sequence is 13 residues long. The V gene lost 6 bases and the J gene lost 1 base, with 9 bases spanning the gap. Germline V gene sequence: CDR1 MNHEY, CDR2 SMNVEV (reference sequence). The CDR3 coding sequence is TGTGCCAGCAGCTCAACAGTTAACTATGGCTACACCTTC. Residues: CASSSTVNYGYTF.

The table lists this clonotype with many counts. The chain carries TRBV5-1 and TRBJ2-1, with TRBD2 as a possible D gene (6 bases). From germline, CDR1 is SGHRS and CDR2 YFSETQ. The V gene lost 2 bases and the J gene lost 5 bases, with 17 bases spanning the gap. CDR3 length equals 16 residues. The CDR3 sequence: CASSFRPGTGNNEQFF. The CDR3 DNA follows: TGCGCCAGCAGCTTTCGTCCCGGGACTGGTAACAATGAGCAGTTCTTC.

The V gene is TRBV2, the J gene TRBJ2-2, with D tentatively TRBD1 (6 bases). The V gene lost 7 bases and the J gene lost 0 bases, with 12 bases spanning the gap. There are 15 residues in the CDR3. Germline V gene sequence: CDR1 SNHLY, CDR2 FYNNEI. CDR3 in amino acids: CASKGTHANTGELFF. The CDR3 DNA follows: TGTGCCAGCAAGGGGACACATGCGAACACCGGGGAGCTGTTTTTT.

This clonotype has a handful of counts. This chain joins TRBV2 and TRBJ1-3, with 7 nucleotides matching TRBD1. Germline CDR1 reads SNHLY; CDR2 reads FYNNEI. The J segment lost 5 bases and the V segment lost 10 bases, leaving 11 bases of the junction unmatched. The CDR3 is made up of 14 amino acids. This chain's CDR3 is CATGKPQGRNTIYF. CDR3 DNA: TGTGCCACCGGGAAGCCACAGGGGAGAAACACCATATATTTT.

The rearrangement uses TRBV20-1 and TRBJ1-1, with D possibly being TRBD1 (6 bases). Trimming took off 5 bases at V and 3 bases at J, with 16 bases between the two ends. The germline CDR1 and CDR2 sequences are DFQATT and SNEGSKA (reference sequence). The CDR3 covers 14 residues. The CDR3: CSAVRQVRDTEAFF. For the CDR3, the DNA is TGCAGTGCTGTCCGACAGGTCAGGGACACTGAAGCTTTCTTT.

J is TRBJ1-4 and V is TRBV5-1; no reliable D call. CDR1 is SGHRS, CDR2 YFSETQ, per germline. The CDR3 runs to 16 residues. Trimming cost V 4 bases and J 3 bases, with 16 bases left between them. CDR3 bases: TGCGCCAGCAGCCTAAGGGTTCTCGAGGCTAATGAAAAACTGTTTTTT. Protein product: CASSLRVLEANEKLFF.

This clonotype was recorded a few times. The rearrangement joins TRBV2 to TRBJ2-7; D tentatively reads TRBD1 or TRBD2 (6 bases each). Trimming took 4 bases from V and 6 from J, leaving 28 bases between them. The CDR3 consists of 18 residues. CDR1 is SNHLY, CDR2 FYNNEI, per germline. The CDR3 DNA follows: TGTGCCAGCAGTGTAAGGGGGGCGGAAAGTCGTCGAAGCGCCGAGCAGTACTTC. It translates to CASSVRGAESRRSAEQYF.